These T cell receptor beta chains were read from a single sample in a study of blood T cell repertoires in COVID-19. Measured with immunoSEQ multiplex PCR; TCRdb has only the in-frame clones, and not every one. The repertoire holds around 150,000 clones, with roughly 81% as singletons. Specimen: PBMCs or T cells enriched from blood (not recorded which). These receptors were obtained from a woman aged 50 to 60 with acute COVID-19. CDR3s include the opening cysteine and the closing phenylalanine or tryptophan. A D gene is named only where the DNA matches it firmly. Size is stated for part of the rows, as once, few or many counts, or as a class when the clone is expanded.

V,size,J,D,DNA,CDR3
TRBV11-1,.,TRBJ1-2,TRBD1,TGTGCCAGCAGCCCAAGCGACAGGGCTAACTATGGCTACACCTTC,CASSPSDRANYGYTF
TRBV28,once,TRBJ1-5,.,TGTGCCATTACCCAAGGCAGGGATAGCAATCAGCCCCAGCATTTT,CAITQGRDSNQPQHF
TRBV6-5,.,TRBJ1-5,.,TGTGCCAGCAGTCCCCGGGTCGCCAATCAGCCCCAGCATTTT,CASSPRVANQPQHF
TRBV7-8,.,TRBJ2-2,.,TGTGCCAGCACCCCCGTCTCAGGCCTGAACACCGGGGAGCTGTTTTTT,CASTPVSGLNTGELFF
TRBV24-1,.,TRBJ2-2,.,TGTGCCACCAGTGACCCCCGGCAGGGCGACACCGGGGAGCTGTTTTTT,CATSDPRQGDTGELFF
TRBV27,.,TRBJ2-7,TRBD2,TGTGCCAGCAGTCGATCAAGATCCGGGAGGGGTTACGAGCAGTACTTC,CASSRSRSGRGYEQYF
TRBV11-2,.,TRBJ2-7,TRBD1,TGTGCCAGCAGCTCCGGGACAGGGCTCTACGAGCAGTACTTC,CASSSGTGLYEQYF
TRBV29-1,.,TRBJ1-2,TRBD1,TGCAGCGTCAGGGACAGCTACTATGGCTACACCTTC,CSVRDSYYGYTF
TRBV5-1,.,TRBJ2-1,TRBD1,TGCGCCAGCAGCTTGGGGGGACAGACTTACAATGAGCAGTTCTTC,CASSLGGQTYNEQFF
TRBV6-2/TRBV6-3,.,TRBJ1-1,.,TGTGCCAGCAGTTACGCGGGCAGAAAATACACTGAAGCTTTCTTT,CASSYAGRKYTEAFF
TRBV6-1,.,TRBJ2-2,.,TGTGCCAGCAGTGAAGCGATAGGGGGTTTTAGGGGGTACACCGGGGAGCTGTTTTTT,CASSEAIGGFRGYTGELFF
TRBV9,.,TRBJ2-1,.,TGTGCCAGCAGCGCCGGAGGAAGGGATGAGCAGTTCTTC,CASSAGGRDEQFF
TRBV3-1/TRBV3-2,once,TRBJ2-2,.,TGTGCCAGCAGCCAAGGAAGTTCCTCGGTCGGGGAGCTGTTTTTT,CASSQGSSSVGELFF
TRBV5-1,.,TRBJ2-3,.,TGCGCCAGCAGCTTCGGTATCGGGATAACAGATACGCAGTATTTT,CASSFGIGITDTQYF
TRBV27,.,TRBJ2-7,.,TGTGCCAGCAGTTCCCTGGGCGCCTACGAGCAGTACTTC,CASSSLGAYEQYF
TRBV5-4,.,TRBJ1-2,.,TGTGCCAGCAGCTTGGGTGGCAGGGAGGTTGTTCGTGGCTACACCTTC,CASSLGGREVVRGYTF
TRBV7-2,.,TRBJ2-1,TRBD2,TGTGCCAGCAGCTCCAACGCGGGGGAGGGCCAGTTCTTC,CASSSNAGEGQFF
TRBV7-9,.,TRBJ2-1,TRBD1,TGTGCCAGCAGCCCAGGACAGGGAACCTACAATGAGCAGTTCTTC,CASSPGQGTYNEQFF
TRBV27,.,TRBJ1-1,TRBD1,TGTGCCAGTAACAGGGGGCCCAGCACTGAAGCTTTCTTT,CASNRGPSTEAFF
TRBV20-1,.,TRBJ2-7,TRBD2,TGCAGTGCTAGTGCCCCTAGCGGGAGCTCCTACGAGCAGTACTTC,CSASAPSGSSYEQYF
TRBV4-3,.,TRBJ1-2,.,TGCGCCAGCAGCCAAGATTCGGGGGATGGCTATGGCTACACCTTC,CASSQDSGDGYGYTF
TRBV13,.,TRBJ1-1,TRBD1,TGTGCCAGCAGTACCCGGGACAGGGGAAACACTGAAGCTTTCTTT,CASSTRDRGNTEAFF
TRBV28,.,TRBJ1-6,.,TGTGCCACCTTAGACAGCCTCGAGAATTCACCCCTCCACTTT,CATLDSLENSPLHF
TRBV9,.,TRBJ2-7,TRBD2,TGTGCCAGCAGCGTTAGCGGGAGTTTAGAGGAGCAGTACTTC,CASSVSGSLEEQYF
TRBV9,.,TRBJ1-2,TRBD1,TGTGCCAGCAGCCCAAGAACAGGGGGCAATACTCATGGCTACACCTTC,CASSPRTGGNTHGYTF
TRBV5-1,.,TRBJ1-4,.,TGCGCCAGCAGCTTGTTGCCTCTACAGGGCCCAACTAATGAAAAACTGTTTTTT,CASSLLPLQGPTNEKLFF
TRBV29-1,.,TRBJ2-2,TRBD1,TGCAGCGCCGGGACAGCGAACACCGGGGAGCTGTTTTTT,CSAGTANTGELFF
TRBV11-2,.,TRBJ1-1,.,TGTGCCAGCAGCCTTTCAGGGGAAAGGACTGAAGCTTTCTTT,CASSLSGERTEAFF
TRBV30,.,TRBJ1-2,.,TGTGCCTGGAGTGCCGGGAGATTCTATGGCTACACCTTC,CAWSAGRFYGYTF
TRBV11-3,.,TRBJ2-1,TRBD2,TGTGCCAGCAGTTCCGGACTAGCTTACAATGAGCAGTTCTTC,CASSSGLAYNEQFF
TRBV7-9,.,TRBJ2-3,.,TGTGCCAGCAGACTTTTCCCCGGGAGCACAGATACGCAGTATTTT,CASRLFPGSTDTQYF
TRBV27,few,TRBJ2-7,.,TGTGCCAGCAGTTTATACGGCGGGCTGGGGTACGAGCAGTACTTC,CASSLYGGLGYEQYF
TRBV28,.,TRBJ2-7,.,TGTGCCAGCTATGGGGCAGTCCGAGCCTACGAGCAGTACTTC,CASYGAVRAYEQYF
TRBV21-1,.,TRBJ2-7,.,TGTGCCAGCACGAAGAGGGTAGTCGGCGAGCAGTACTTC,CASTKRVVGEQYF
TRBV19,.,TRBJ2-1,TRBD2,TGTGCCAGTAGTTCCCTAGCGGGAGTCGTTGAGCAGTTCTTC,CASSSLAGVVEQFF
TRBV7-6,.,TRBJ1-3,.,TGTGCCAGCAGCTTAGAGCCATTCTCTGGAAACACCATATATTTT,CASSLEPFSGNTIYF
TRBV28,.,TRBJ1-2,TRBD1,TGTGCCAGCAGTTTAACTCTCGGACAGGGGGATTATGGCTACACCTTC,CASSLTLGQGDYGYTF
TRBV2,.,TRBJ1-1,.,TGTGCCAGCAGTGAAATGGGGCAGAAACCTGAAGCTTTCTTT,CASSEMGQKPEAFF
TRBV25-1,.,TRBJ1-6,TRBD1,TGTGCCAGCAGTCAAATGGACAGGGGGTTCTCACCCCTCCACTTT,CASSQMDRGFSPLHF
TRBV18,.,TRBJ1-1,.,TGTGCCAGCTCATTCGCCGGGACATCGAACACTGAAGCTTTCTTT,CASSFAGTSNTEAFF
TRBV3-1/TRBV3-2,.,TRBJ1-3,.,TGTGCCAGCAGCCAACCCGGACGGGGACAAATATATTTT,CASSQPGRGQIYF
TRBV5-4,.,TRBJ2-5,.,TGTGCCAGCAGCCCCTCAATGGCAAAGGGGGAGACCCAGTACTTC,CASSPSMAKGETQYF
TRBV12-3/TRBV12-4,.,TRBJ1-2,.,TGTGCCAGCACCATACAGGCGGACTATGGCTACACCTTC,CASTIQADYGYTF
TRBV19,few,TRBJ1-5,TRBD1,TGTGCCAGTAGTTCGGACAGGCAGATGGGCAATCAGCCCCAGCATTTT,CASSSDRQMGNQPQHF
TRBV10-3,.,TRBJ1-1,.,TGTGCCATCAGTGAGTTTGAGAAAGCTTTCTTT,CAISEFEKAFF
TRBV7-2,.,TRBJ2-7,.,TGTGCCAGCAGCGCCTATTCTGACGAGCAGTACTTC,CASSAYSDEQYF
TRBV5-1,.,TRBJ2-5,TRBD2,TGCGCCAGCAGCACCGGAAGTGGGACTAGCGGGAGGTTGGTCCAAGAGACCCAGTACTTC,CASSTGSGTSGRLVQETQYF
TRBV7-8,.,TRBJ2-1,.,TGTGCCAGCAGCTGGACCGGGACTAATGAGCAGTTCTTC,CASSWTGTNEQFF
TRBV18,.,TRBJ1-2,TRBD1,TGTGCCAGCTCACCAGGACAGGCCCCGACCGGAGGCTATGGCTACACCTTC,CASSPGQAPTGGYGYTF
TRBV5-4,.,TRBJ1-2,.,TGTGCCAGCAGCTTTACGGGTAAAGACGGCTACACCTTC,CASSFTGKDGYTF
TRBV7-2,.,TRBJ1-4,.,TGTGCCAGCAGCTTTTCGGGGAATCCAAATGAAAAACTGTTTTTT,CASSFSGNPNEKLFF
TRBV19,once,TRBJ2-3,TRBD1,TGTGCCAGTAGGTTACAGGGGACCACAGATACGCAGTATTTT,CASRLQGTTDTQYF
TRBV27,.,TRBJ1-1,.,TGTGCCAGCGGGAGGTGGAACACTGAAGCTTTCTTT,CASGRWNTEAFF
TRBV14,.,TRBJ2-6,TRBD2,TGTGCCAGCAGCCAGGGAGGGCACAAGTTCTCTGGGGCCAACGTCCTGACTTTC,CASSQGGHKFSGANVLTF